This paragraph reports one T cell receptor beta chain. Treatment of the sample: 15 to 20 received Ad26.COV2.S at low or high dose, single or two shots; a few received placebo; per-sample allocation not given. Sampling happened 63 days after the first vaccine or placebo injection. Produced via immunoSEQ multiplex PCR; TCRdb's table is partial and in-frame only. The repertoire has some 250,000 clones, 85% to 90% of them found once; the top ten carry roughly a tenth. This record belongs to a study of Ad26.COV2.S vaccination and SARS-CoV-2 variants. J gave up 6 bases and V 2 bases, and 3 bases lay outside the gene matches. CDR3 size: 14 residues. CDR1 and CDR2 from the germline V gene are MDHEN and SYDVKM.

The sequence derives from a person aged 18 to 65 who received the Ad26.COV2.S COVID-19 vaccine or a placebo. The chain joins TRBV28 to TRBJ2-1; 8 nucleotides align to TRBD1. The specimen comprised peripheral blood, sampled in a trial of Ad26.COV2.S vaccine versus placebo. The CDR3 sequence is CASSLTTGGNEQFF. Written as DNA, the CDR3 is TGTGCCAGCAGTTTAACAACAGGGGGCAATGAGCAGTTCTTC.